The 26 T cell receptor beta chains given below trace back to one sample, sequenced in a study of blood T cell repertoires in COVID-19. Profiling relied on immunoSEQ multiplex PCR, and the TCRdb table lists in-frame clones only, not all of them. The data show fewer than 200,000 clones, 80% to 90% seen once. Sequenced material: peripheral blood. The receptors were gathered from an older man with active or convalescent COVID-19.

This chain links TRBV19 with TRBJ2-3; TRBD1 agrees at 10 bases. The CDR3 is made up of 15 amino acids. CDR1 and CDR2 (germline): LNHDA, SQIVND (reference sequence). The ends lost 6 bases at V and 2 bases at J; junction bases unmatched: 5. The CDR3 DNA sequence: TGTGCCAGTAGGAGGGACAGGGGCGACACAGATACGCAGTATTTT. It is translated as CASRRDRGDTDTQYF.

The chain recombines TRBV5-8 with TRBJ1-2; TRBD1 matches at 9 bases. Per the germline V gene, CDR1 is SGHTS and CDR2 is YDEGEE. This CDR3 is 14 amino acids long. V trimming: 8 bases; J trimming: 1 base; junction bases outside the gene matches: 6. This CDR3 is CASGTGILNYGYTF. For the CDR3, the DNA is TGTGCCAGTGGGACAGGGATACTTAACTATGGCTACACCTTC.

V is TRBV6-5 and J is TRBJ1-4; D perhaps matches TRBD1 (5 bases). Germline CDR1 MNHEY, CDR2 SVGAGI. The V gene lost 5 bases and the J gene lost 0 bases, with 10 bases spanning the gap. CDR3 length: 15 amino acids. CDR3 loop: CASSKQDATNEKLFF. Written as DNA, the CDR3 is TGTGCCAGCAGTAAACAGGATGCAACTAATGAAAAACTGTTTTTT.

The rearrangement links TRBV18 to TRBJ1-3; a possible D gene is TRBD1 (5 bases). The length of the CDR3 is 17 residues. Germline values: CDR1 KGHSH, CDR2 LQKENI. The V end lost 3 bases, the J end lost 0 bases, and 15 bases lay between the germline ends. In nucleotides, the CDR3 is TGTGCCAGCTCACCCCGCCGGGGGGGTTCCTCTGGAAACACCATATATTTT. Its protein is CASSPRRGGSSGNTIYF.

The chain recombines TRBV4-3 with TRBJ2-4; 7 bases agree with TRBD1. V gave up 4 bases and J gave up 1 base; unmatched junction bases: 4. This CDR3 spans 15 amino acids. The germline gives CDR1 LGHNA, CDR2 YSLEER. For the CDR3, the DNA is TGCGCCAGCAGCCGGACAGGAGATGCCAAAAACATTCAGTACTTC. This translates into CASSRTGDAKNIQYF.

This chain uses TRBV11-2 with TRBJ2-7; 9 bases align to TRBD2. The CDR3 has 14 amino acids. From germline, CDR1 is SGHAT and CDR2 FQNNGV. V lost 4 bases to trimming and J lost 4 bases; unmatched junction nucleotides: 5. The CDR3 here is CASSSGLANYEQYF. The CDR3 nucleotides are TGTGCCAGCAGCTCGGGACTAGCTAATTACGAGCAGTACTTC.

The CDR3 bases are TGCAGCGTTAGGGCCGGACAGTCAACTTACGAGCAGTACTTC. Encoded protein: CSVRAGQSTYEQYF. J is TRBJ2-7 and V is TRBV29-1; TRBD1 might be the D (6 bases). Trimming cost V 5 bases and J 4 bases, with 18 bases left between them. Germline V gene sequence: CDR1 SQVTM, CDR2 ANQGSEA. The CDR3 is 14 amino acids.

The chain has TRBV6-6 and TRBJ2-2; D is perhaps TRBD2 (5 bases). The CDR3 consists of 16 residues. V lost 4 bases and J 3 bases, leaving 15 bases between the germline ends. Per the germline V gene, CDR1 is MNHNY and CDR2 is SVGAGI (reference sequence). The CDR3 DNA is TGTGCCAGCAGTTTAGTAGCGACCGCCTACACCGGGGAGCTGTTTTTT. Its translation is CASSLVATAYTGELFF.

The chain carries TRBV15 and TRBJ1-1, with D tentatively TRBD1 (5 bases). The ends were cut back, 3 bases at V and 4 bases at J, with 12 bases in the middle. This CDR3 spans 14 amino acids. Germline CDR1 reads LNHNV; CDR2 reads YYDKDF (reference sequence). CDR3 nucleotide sequence: TGTGCCACCAGCAGCGTGCAGGGTGTCACTGAAGCTTTCTTT. Protein sequence: CATSSVQGVTEAFF.

The chain has TRBV19 and TRBJ1-2, with no clear D. Germline lookup yields CDR1 LNHDA and CDR2 SQIVND (reference sequence). The V and J ends lost 6 bases and 5 bases respectively, with 16 bases between them. The CDR3 has 14 amino acids. DNA for the CDR3: TGTGCCAGTAGGGACCGGGAGAATCTGTATGGCTACACCTTC. Translation gives CASRDRENLYGYTF.

The chain employs TRBV5-5 and TRBJ1-6, with D maybe TRBD1 (5 bases). Germline assignment: CDR1 SGHKS and CDR2 YYEKEE (reference sequence). This CDR3 has 16 amino acids. Between the trimmed V and J ends, which lost 1 base and 6 bases, there was a span of 14 bases. The CDR3 DNA is TGTGCCAGCAGCTTGAGCTTGGACACCGTTAATTCACCCCTCCACTTT. Protein sequence: CASSLSLDTVNSPLHF. The whole variable domain, remainder taken from reference TRBV5-5 and TRBJ1-6, is DAGVTQSPTHLIKTRGQQVTLRCSPISGHKSVSWYQQVLGQGPQFIFQYYEKEERGRGNFPDRFSARQFPNYSSELNVNALLLGDSALYLCASSLSLDTVNSPLHFGNGTRLTVT.

The V and J genes are TRBV15 and TRBJ1-2; unclear D gene. CDR1 is LNHNV, CDR2 YYDKDF, per germline (reference sequence). The CDR3 length is 17 residues. V dropped 3 bases and J dropped 1 base, with 18 bases sitting between them. The CDR3 nucleotides read TGTGCCACCAGCAGTGGGAGGTTGAAGATGAGTAACTATGGCTACACCTTC. Amino acid sequence: CATSSGRLKMSNYGYTF.

Here the CDR3 reads CASSSPGQITWEQYF. Written as DNA, the CDR3 is TGTGCCAGCAGTTCCCCGGGACAGATTACTTGGGAGCAGTACTTC. The V call is TRBV28, the J call TRBJ2-7, with 7 bases matching TRBD1. In germline, CDR1 is MDHEN, CDR2 SYDVKM. The J segment lost 7 bases and the V segment lost 4 bases, leaving 13 bases of the junction unmatched. This CDR3 contains 15 residues. The entire variable domain, with the rest obtained from reference TRBV28 and TRBJ2-7, is as follows: DVKVTQSSRYLVKRTGEKVFLECVQDMDHENMFWYRQDPGLGLRLIYFSYDVKMKEKGDIPEGYSVSREKKERFSLILESASTNQTSMYLCASSSPGQITWEQYFGPGTRLTVT.

The chain uses TRBV10-3 and TRBJ2-7, with D perhaps matching TRBD1 (6 bases). The ends were cut back, 6 bases at V and 0 bases at J, with 15 bases in the middle. The CDR3 has 15 amino acids. CDR1 is ENHRY, CDR2 SYGVKD, per germline. The CDR3 DNA reads as TGTGCCATCAGGGGAACAGGGCTAAACTCCTACGAGCAGTACTTC. This gives the protein CAIRGTGLNSYEQYF.

This clone was recorded only once. The CDR3 region has the DNA TGTGCCAGCTCACCACGAGCGATAGCGGGAGTAAACAATGAGCAGTTCTTC. It codes for CASSPRAIAGVNNEQFF. This rearrangement joins TRBV18 to TRBJ2-1; 9 positions agree with TRBD2. This CDR3 has 17 amino acids. Trimming cost V 1 base and J 5 bases; bases outside gene matches: 9. From germline, CDR1 is KGHSH and CDR2 LQKENI.

Regarding this clone: In the same sample, other DNA sequences code for this CDR3. The CDR3 coding sequence is TGTGCCAGCAGTACAGGGGGGACTGAAGCTTTCTTT. It codes for CASSTGGTEAFF. V usage is TRBV28 and J usage is TRBJ1-1, with 8 bases that match TRBD1. This CDR3 region has 12 residues. J was trimmed by 5 bases and V by 5 bases; bases with no gene match: 1. Germline V gene sequence: CDR1 MDHEN, CDR2 SYDVKM. Using reference TRBV28 and TRBJ1-1 for the parts outside the CDR3, the full variable domain is DVKVTQSSRYLVKRTGEKVFLECVQDMDHENMFWYRQDPGLGLRLIYFSYDVKMKEKGDIPEGYSVSREKKERFSLILESASTNQTSMYLCASSTGGTEAFFGQGTRLTVV.

V gene TRBV4-3 combines with J gene TRBJ2-1, with a tentative D call TRBD1 (6 bases). Germline V gene lookup returns CDR1 LGHNA and CDR2 YSLEER. This CDR3 has 16 amino acids. The germline V and J ends were trimmed by 0 bases and 3 bases, with 12 bases remaining between them. Here the CDR3 DNA reads TGCGCCAGCAGCCAAGATTACCAGGGGTACTACAATGAGCAGTTCTTC. Residues: CASSQDYQGYYNEQFF.

The chain employs TRBV7-2 and TRBJ2-2; TRBD1 agrees at 11 bases. The CDR3 sequence is 14 residues long. Germline CDR1 is SGHTA and CDR2 is FQGNSA. The V gene end was trimmed by 7 bases and the J gene end by 3 bases; junction bases not matched to a gene: 1. The CDR3 nucleotides read TGTGCCAGCATGGGACAGGGGGACACCGGGGAGCTGTTTTTT. Translating gives CASMGQGDTGELFF.

This chain connects TRBV11-3 to TRBJ2-2, with D maybe TRBD1 (6 bases). The CDR3 runs to 15 residues. The germline V gene encodes CDR1 SGHNT and CDR2 YENEEA. V was shortened by 4 bases and J by 3 bases, with 12 bases between the two germline ends. Here the CDR3 DNA reads TGTGCCAGCAGCTACTCCAGGGGCCACACCGGGGAGCTGTTTTTT. Its translation: CASSYSRGHTGELFF.

This clone was detected only a few times. The J gene is TRBJ1-2, the V gene TRBV28; no definite D call. The germline gives CDR1 MDHEN, CDR2 SYDVKM. V was pared by 5 bases and J by 8 bases, with 15 bases between. CDR3 size: 13 residues. DNA of the CDR3: TGTGCCAGCAGTCCCGCGACGGGTGGCGGCTACACCTTC. Protein product: CASSPATGGGYTF.

V gene TRBV3-1 (or the pseudogene TRBV3-2) combines with J gene TRBJ1-1; D perhaps matches TRBD1 (6 bases). The V and J ends lost 5 bases and 0 bases respectively, with 10 bases between them. CDR1 LGHDT and CDR2 YNNKEL come from the germline V gene (reference sequence). The CDR3 length is 14 residues. The CDR3 here is CASSVQGLNTEAFF. CDR3 nucleotides: TGTGCCAGCAGCGTACAGGGCTTGAACACTGAAGCTTTCTTT.

This clone occurred once. The chain couples TRBV14 to TRBJ2-1, with D maybe TRBD1 (6 bases). The length of the CDR3 is 16 residues. Germline values: CDR1 SGHDN, CDR2 FVKESK. Trimming took 4 bases from V and 0 from J, leaving 13 bases between them. The CDR3 loop reads CASSRKQGSSYNEQFF. The CDR3 DNA reads as TGTGCCAGCAGCCGGAAACAGGGTTCCTCCTACAATGAGCAGTTCTTC.

V is TRBV5-1 and J is TRBJ2-7; 7 bases line up with TRBD1. The CDR3 loop spans 15 amino acids. V lost 0 bases and J lost 5; bases outside the gene matches: 8. Germline V gene lookup returns CDR1 SGHRS and CDR2 YFSETQ. The CDR3 bases are TGCGCCAGCAGCTTGGGGACAGGCGGATCAAACGAGCAGTACTTC. Translation gives CASSLGTGGSNEQYF.

This rearrangement joins TRBV18 to TRBJ2-4; D is unclear. Germline V gene data show CDR1 as KGHSH and CDR2 as LQKENI. V lost 8 bases and J 9 bases, leaving 17 bases between the germline ends. CDR3 length equals 13 residues. CDR3 amino acids: CASQTVAPGIQYF. The CDR3 DNA sequence: TGTGCCAGCCAAACCGTAGCACCCGGCATTCAGTACTTC.

This chain uses TRBV27 with TRBJ1-2; 8 nucleotides align to TRBD1. Germline V gives CDR1 MNHEY, CDR2 SMNVEV (reference sequence). With V trimmed by 6 bases and J by 8 bases, 17 bases remained unmatched. The CDR3 has 16 amino acids. The chain's CDR3 is CASSLGAGGGTRGYTF. As DNA, the CDR3 is TGTGCCAGCAGCCTCGGGGCAGGGGGCGGGACGAGAGGCTACACCTTC.

The table lists this clone with a few counts. The chain employs TRBV2 and TRBJ2-1, with D perhaps matching TRBD2 (7 bases). The V gene's germline CDR1 is SNHLY and CDR2 FYNNEI. V was trimmed by 5 bases and J by 0 bases, leaving 17 bases between them. This CDR3 is built from 17 residues. The CDR3 nucleotides read TGTGCCAGCAGTTACGCCACCCGGGGGGCCTCCTACAATGAGCAGTTCTTC. It specifies CASSYATRGASYNEQFF.